The rows below give T cell receptor beta chains drawn from one sample of a study of blood T cell repertoires in COVID-19. Clones were read by immunoSEQ multiplex PCR, and TCRdb kept only the in-frame ones, dropping some. This sample has hundreds of thousands of clones, with around nine tenths found just once. Sample: peripheral blood. The receptors here all came from a man in his 60s with COVID-19, enrolled during active disease. Each CDR3 is given without its conserved first and last residue. The D gene is left open where the match is weak. Size is stated for part of the rows, as once, few or many counts, or as a class when the clone is expanded.

d_gene	v_gene	abundance	j_gene	CDR3aa
TRBD1	TRBV19	NA	TRBJ2-2	ASSMRQGKTGELF
NA	TRBV15	NA	TRBJ1-6	ATSRGKSNYSPLH
NA	TRBV18	NA	TRBJ2-7	ASSPSSTYEQY
NA	TRBV7-2	NA	TRBJ2-7	ASSLKAGRNEQY
NA	TRBV7-2	NA	TRBJ1-1	ASSLFRSAGRMNTEAF
TRBD2	TRBV11-1	NA	TRBJ2-2	ASSLRESTGELF
TRBD1	TRBV16	NA	TRBJ1-2	ASSLPRDRGIYGYT
TRBD1	TRBV2	NA	TRBJ1-2	ASSETGNYGYT
TRBD1	TRBV6-6	once	TRBJ2-7	ASRSSTGQYEQY
TRBD1	TRBV30	NA	TRBJ1-1	AWKRTGQNTEAF
NA	TRBV4-1	NA	TRBJ2-7	ASSHYRSGIYEQY
NA	TRBV19	NA	TRBJ1-5	ASSDTSNQPQH
NA	TRBV5-6	NA	TRBJ1-2	ASSSAQVLYGYT
TRBD1	TRBV19	once	TRBJ2-7	ASSKPGTGAYEQY
NA	TRBV19	NA	TRBJ1-6	ASREKRSYNSPLH
TRBD1	TRBV18	NA	TRBJ1-1	ASSSTGGVTEAF
TRBD2	TRBV11-2	few	TRBJ2-3	ASSLERGGYGDTQY
NA	TRBV6-2/TRBV6-3	once	TRBJ1-1	ASSLSETRNTEAF
NA	TRBV21-1	NA	TRBJ2-2	ASSKVRAGLTGELF
TRBD2	TRBV27	NA	TRBJ2-7	ASSQRLAGYEQY
NA	TRBV28	NA	TRBJ1-2	ASSSLGYT
TRBD1	TRBV12-3/TRBV12-4	NA	TRBJ2-7	ASRGGQGYEQY
NA	TRBV6-5	NA	TRBJ1-4	ASSRTGGSNEKLF
NA	TRBV3-1/TRBV3-2	NA	TRBJ2-3	ASSQDQVSDRLDTQY
NA	TRBV18	NA	TRBJ2-7	ASSPGHLRSYEQY
TRBD1	TRBV19	NA	TRBJ2-3	ASTDRALSTDTQY
TRBD1	TRBV11-2	once	TRBJ2-5	ASSFLTGGRGKTQY
TRBD2	TRBV28	NA	TRBJ2-5	ASSFRGGQETQY
TRBD1	TRBV19	NA	TRBJ2-1	ASSLAGTGGVEQF
NA	TRBV5-8	once	TRBJ2-1	ASSLRTADNEQF
NA	TRBV5-5	NA	TRBJ2-7	ASSLGQTSSYEQY
NA	TRBV18	NA	TRBJ1-1	ASSPSGTPNTEAF
TRBD2	TRBV5-6	NA	TRBJ2-2	ASSLAKLAGGNTGELF
NA	TRBV11-3	NA	TRBJ1-2	ASSLLRRGRHYGYT
TRBD2	TRBV5-1	few	TRBJ2-1	ASSLPTSGRANEQF
TRBD2	TRBV18	NA	TRBJ2-2	ASSQHGLAGGQTGELF
NA	TRBV19	few	TRBJ1-2	ASTLRQRHGYT
TRBD2	TRBV2	NA	TRBJ2-1	ASSEGRGGFSEQF
NA	TRBV2	NA	TRBJ2-7	ASSEEGPRGQY
TRBD1	TRBV19	NA	TRBJ2-7	ASSLQGAYEQY
NA	TRBV5-4	NA	TRBJ2-7	ASSFWGQDYEQY
NA	TRBV30	NA	TRBJ2-3	AWSVGPENTQY
NA	TRBV5-6	NA	TRBJ1-2	ASSLTRMGNRDYGYT
NA	TRBV21-1	NA	TRBJ2-5	ASSKESTSTGVETQY
TRBD2	TRBV6-6	NA	TRBJ2-1	ASSLHWSSGRAGGSYNEQF
TRBD2	TRBV18	NA	TRBJ2-7	ASSPSGRAGEQY
NA	TRBV6-5	NA	TRBJ2-7	ASSYRGPTYEQY
TRBD1	TRBV10-3	once	TRBJ1-1	AISEGDRGNTEAF
TRBD1	TRBV3-1/TRBV3-2	NA	TRBJ1-3	ASSPSSNRGLLLSGNTIY
TRBD1	TRBV5-4	NA	TRBJ1-1	ASSYLQGPNTEAF
TRBD2	TRBV9	NA	TRBJ2-1	ASSVASGGYNEQF
TRBD1	TRBV29-1	NA	TRBJ1-6	SVRDRVGNSPLH
TRBD1	TRBV18	NA	TRBJ1-2	ASSPWDRDNSLSYGYT
TRBD2	TRBV6-2/TRBV6-3	NA	TRBJ2-3	ASSWSGGTDTQY